This T cell receptor (beta chain) came from a study of control samples from healthy donors and cancer patients (dated by TCRdb to 2018 to 2020). Library creation used the immunoSEQ multiplex PCR assay. In TCRdb, the immuneACCESS table is reduced to in-frame sequences with V and J assigned. These tables do not hold every clone; where another copy was compared, an unresolved V gene accounts for under half, and the others remain unexplained. Counted in this sample were some 90,000 clones; around 87% of them appeared once. The leading ten clones occupy around 1.3% of the sample. The count of this clone is one. It has no known antigen specificity. No base qualities exist here, and no much larger clone lies one base off it. The CDR3 spans 15 residues, from the cysteine through the phenylalanine. The sequence is cut down to CDR3 DNA, 45 bases in frame from base 1. As encoded in the germline V gene, CDR1 is SGHDT while CDR2 is YYEEEE. V loses 0 bases, J loses 2 bases, and the germline ends lie 11 bases apart.

The material sequenced was blood. This chain joins TRBV5-6 to TRBJ1-2, with the D gene not clear enough to name. The receptor's source is a woman between 45 and 60 years old in good health. CDR3 protein: CASSLDGGSNYGYTF. The DNA sequence is TGTGCCAGCAGCTTGGATGGAGGTTCAAACTATGGCTACACCTTC. With the portions outside the CDR3 filled from the reference TRBV5-6 and TRBJ1-2 genes, the complete variable region becomes DAGVTQSPTHLIKTRGQQVTLRCSPKSGHDTVSWYQQALGQGPQFIFQYYEEEERQRGNFPDRFSGHQFPNYSSELNVNALLLGDSALYLCASSLDGGSNYGYTFGSGTRLTVV.